The present entry profiles one TCR beta chain with its context. Its binding antigen is unknown. No qualities accompany the bases; no much larger clone lies one base away. The data stem from a study of cytomegalovirus exposure and HLA in healthy donors (dated by TCRdb to 2015 to 2018). For the wider study: In an earlier analysis of 450 to 750 of the donors, about 270 Gb of sequence data and some 100 million unique TCR beta sequences from 150 million to 200 million T cells were reported. To predict cytomegalovirus infection status, the study combined high-throughput TCR immunosequencing, statistical association of individual TCRs with disease status, and machine learning. Rather than drawing on any new phenotypic data, the later analysis identified candidate immune exposures from TCR beta sequences and the way those sequences occurred across donors. The study aimed to test whether signatures of past pathogen exposure could be identified by cataloging public T cell receptors. The genetic ancestry cluster associated with self-reported Caucasian donors included around four fifths of the roughly 380 genotyped donors. An early release covering just under 650 HLA-typed donors comprised 250 to 350 gigabases of sequencing data and roughly 86 million unique TCR sequences. Along with the roughly 670-subject first cohort, a separate validation cohort of approximately 110 different subjects was used. Donor age, sex, ethnicity and CMV serostatus were compiled alongside the repertoire data. In a later genetic analysis, genome-wide SNP genotypes for about 55% of the roughly 700 donors were used, and that subset was treated as a discovery cohort. Because of strong linkage in the cohort, 4 to 6 DR-DQ haplotypes were treated as single units for association and clustering. Class I and class II HLA loci were covered by the typing at four-digit resolution. Across around 400 genotyped donors of the cohort, an average of roughly 200,000 unique TCR beta nucleotide sequences per donor were sequenced, and roughly 18% of those sequences were non-productive. An earlier analysis of 500 to 750 of the donors applied high-throughput TCR beta sequencing to assess whether each TCR beta V gene segment acted as functional or pseudogenic. To study patterns of TCR occurrence, a later analysis re-analyzed previously published TCR beta repertoires from more than 550 donors and added high-resolution HLA genotyping. The number of typed donors differed by locus: roughly 620-640 for A, B, C, DRB1 and DQB1; approximately 520 for DQA1; 606 for DPA1; and around 490 for DPB1. All discovery cohort repertoires had been generated using a single sequencing platform. The T cell repertoires of 700 or so subjects were profiled by immunosequencing and related to cytomegalovirus serostatus. What the work shows at the level of the full study, not this receptor alone: In both the original and validation cohorts, the classifier was reported to diagnose cytomegalovirus status with high specificity and sensitivity. Immune exposure information for the cohort was limited to CMV serostatus. The authors suggested that the approach could potentially be extended to other disease states and immunological phenotypes. In a later analysis, HLA-associated TCR beta chains were found to be more clonally expanded and to have lower generation probabilities than equally common non-associated chains. The earlier analysis of almost 600 of the donors excluded approximately 15 rarely observed V segments, including chromosome 9 orphons, because counts were too low. In the study, some 160 TCR beta chains were listed as associated with cytomegalovirus. Only TCR beta chains were sequenced in this cohort, and the absence of alpha or paired-chain data limited detectable features. Most TCR sequences were observed very rarely across donors, whereas some public TCRs were present in many individuals. Because the 87-base-pair reads could not distinguish some IMGT-functional V segments, including TRBV6-2 and TRBV6-3, those segments were excluded. In a later genetic analysis, fewer N-insertions in productive TCRs were reported among donors in an Asian-associated ancestry cluster than the roughly 700-donor mean. An earlier analysis of some 590 of the donors showed that most TCR beta V segments appeared in productive rearrangements either about 87% or about 30% of the time, which broadly matched IMGT annotations. A further reported finding was that TCR beta sequences accurately predicted the HLA-A and HLA-B alleles for most subjects in the first cohort. Because HLA typing was missing for some donors at each locus, association tests included only the typed subset. At a false discovery rate of 0.05, a later analysis linked around 15,000 TCR beta sequences to specific HLA alleles. Strong co-occurrence of HLA alleles, especially DR and DQ, made assigning TCR associations to individual alleles difficult. Most CMV-associated TCR beta chains appeared to be HLA-restricted in a later analysis, and the HLA associations seemed to be driven largely by CMV exposure. V-gene and J-gene trimming of TCR beta chains was associated with a missense DCLRE1C variant in a later genetic analysis, and the association was replicated in an independent cohort. Three of the identified cytomegalovirus-associated TCR beta chains were confirmed in vitro to be specific for cytomegalovirus antigens. A group of highly shared sequence variants was considered likely to be a technical artifact of the sequencing pipeline. According to a later analysis, TCR association rates differed among HLA loci, with DRB1 alleles showing the most associated TCRs and HLA-C alleles showing the fewest. Linkage disequilibrium might explain the correlated functional status among segregating V segments, but an unknown experimental factor could not be excluded. The presence/absence analyses assumed that sequencing depth was roughly uniform across donors, and that assumption may not be true. In a later analysis, several top co-occurrence clusters were reported to appear linked to parvovirus B19, influenza, CMV and Epstein-Barr virus.

In total, just over 650 healthy bone marrow donors made up the cohort. Cohort members were all nominally healthy when sampled, although unrecorded immune exposures were likely present. The donor tested CMV seronegative, placing the donor among the 350 or so seronegative members of the cohort. A peripheral blood sample was provided by each donor, and peripheral blood mononuclear cells were used for TCR beta sequencing. Genomic DNA was extracted from the blood cell samples with the Qiagen DNeasy Blood Extraction Kit. The library was built by means of the immunoSEQ multiplex PCR assay. A mixture of 60 forward primers for TCR Vbeta segments and 13 reverse primers for TCR Jbeta segments was used in the multiplex PCR. The CDR3 region of rearranged TCR beta genes was amplified from genomic DNA by a multiplex PCR assay. The amplified TCR beta libraries were sequenced on the Illumina HiSeq System as 87-base-pair reads. The authors' pipeline ran thus. Across the 670 or so repertoires, a later analysis counted roughly 77 million unique TCR beta chains, some 11 million of which were shared by at least two donors. A nearest-neighbor algorithm error-corrected the raw reads and collapsed the reads into unique sequences, merging closely related sequences to remove PCR and sequencing errors. CDR3 sequences were aligned to IMGT reference sequences to assign V, D and J gene segments. For a sequence to be retained, at least a six-nucleotide match to both a V gene segment and a J gene segment was required. Rearrangements were called productive when the CDR3 lacked stop codons and stayed in frame with V and J; all others were non-productive. Following IMGT convention, CDR3 was defined as the stretch from the second conserved V-encoded cysteine to the conserved J-encoded phenylalanine. The earlier analysis of some 550 of the donors excluded any sequence lacking an unambiguous match to a single V gene segment. An earlier analysis of roughly 590 of the donors called V segments functional above 56.7% productive rearrangements and segregating when the between-donor standard deviation exceeded 5%. To diagnose cytomegalovirus status from the catalog of TCR beta chain sequences, a statistical classification framework was built. A later analysis assigned V and J genes by comparing TCR nucleotide sequences with IMGT/GENE-DB human TR gene sequences. A later analysis assigned CDR3 sequences and most-parsimonious VDJ recombination scenarios with the TCRdist pipeline. A later analysis defined each TCR beta chain by its CDR3 amino acid sequence plus V-gene family, and excluded reads lacking a unique V-gene family. As a way to deal with suspected cross-contamination and a sequencing artifact, a later analysis dropped 450 to 700 nucleotide sequences that were highly shared and had low generation probability. In a later analysis, a clonal expansion index was calculated for each public chain from normalized within-repertoire ranks of inferred template counts. Generation probabilities in a later analysis came from a VDJ recombination model fitted to out-of-frame rearrangements, and those results were checked against IGoR. A later analysis scored TCR-TCR, TCR-HLA and TCR-CMV co-occurrence with hypergeometric tests, applying a repertoire-size bias correction to TCR pairs. False discovery rates were estimated in a later analysis by permuting HLA or CMV assignments 20 times. In a later analysis, co-occurring TCRs were grouped using DBSCAN, and TCRdist sequence similarity was added for clustering within HLA-allele-positive subsets. Co-occurrence clustering excluded repertoires with fewer than 30,000 or more than 120,000 public chains, plus five with anomalous nucleotide sharing. The table was pulled from immuneACCESS by TCRdb, which kept in-frame rearrangements only. Such tables lose some clones; where checked, under half of the loss comes from unresolved V genes, and the rest has no known cause. V and J calls and clone size follow that table, whereas D and trimming were derived from the DNA. Counted in this sample were over 110,000 clones; roughly 79% of them appeared once. The ten largest clones represent just under 1% of the sample.

Taken from cysteine to phenylalanine, the CDR3 has 18 residues. Only the CDR3 portion is preserved as DNA: 54 bases, with reading frame beginning at the first base. CDR1 SGHRS and CDR2 YFSETQ are derived from the germline V gene. Trimmed from V: 5 bases; trimmed from J: 1 base; junction bases lacking a gene match: 17. Recombination linked TRBV5-1 to TRBJ1-1; TRBD1 fits 7 bases in the junction. The origin of this receptor is a man in his late teens or twenties in good health and CMV-seronegative. Sequencing was done on a sample of PBMCs. The CDR3 amino acid sequence is: CASRRRQGNLLANTEAFF. The bases read TGCGCCAGCAGGAGGCGACAGGGCAACCTTCTTGCGAACACTGAAGCTTTCTTT.